The subject of this entry is one T cell receptor beta chain. The antigen is not known. CDR1 is SGHTA and CDR2 is FQGTGA in the germline V gene. This CDR3 contains 14 residues. J was trimmed by 2 bases and V by 5 bases; bases with no gene match: 3. TCRdb analysed the reads with MiXCR anew, one entry per CDR3 protein. The repertoire holds approximately 70,000 distinct CDR3 sequences, with about 23% as singletons. This record belongs to a study of T cell repertoires in cytomegalovirus infection. Across the study: Public signatures in TCR beta pointed to CMV infection and matching HLA type. Findings of the study overall: Clonotypes of TCR beta that were HLA-C-restricted and CMV-specific dominated the ex vivo response. The cumulative frequency of public TCR beta families identified carriers of CMV plus the relevant HLA.

The J gene is TRBJ2-7, the V gene TRBV7-3, with 10 bases lining up with TRBD1. The sample taken for sequencing was PBMCs, sequenced either directly or after in vitro stimulation (not recorded which). This sequence was found in a human donor in good health (CMV status not recorded). Some clones in this sample may be carry-over from other donors' samples. The CDR3 DNA follows: TGTGCCAGCAGCGTGGGACAGGGGCCCTACGAGCAGTACTTC. It is translated as CASSVGQGPYEQYF.